This paragraph reports one T cell receptor beta chain. No antigen is known for it. The data were obtained in a study of shared clonotypes between healthy human individuals. Some 30,000 T cell genomes, or approximately 190 ng DNA, went into the sorted-subset replicate PCRs. Measured with immunoSEQ multiplex PCR; TCRdb has only the in-frame clones, and not every one. The table records approximately 1.5 million clones, roughly 98.5% of them present only once. General study results and limits: About 4.5% of naive CD4 clonotypes were common to a handful of donors. Unshared clonotypes carried lower generation probabilities than those common to all four donors.

This TCR derives from a man under 40 in good health. Source material: naive CD4+ T cells sorted from blood. Subset indicated: CD45RA+ positively selected.

The CDR3, as DNA: TGTGCCAGCAGTGTGGACAACTACAATGAGCAGTTCTTC. It is translated as CASSVDNYNEQFF. The chain couples TRBV6-5 to TRBJ2-1, with D possibly TRBD1 on 5 matching bases. The germline V gene encodes CDR1 MNHEY and CDR2 SVGAGI. V lost 5 bases to trimming and J lost 3 bases, with 8 bases between them. The CDR3 sequence is 13 residues long.